This T cell receptor beta chain emerged from a study of blood T cells in healthy people across ages. CDR3 length: 15 amino acids. V shed 5 bases, J shed 8 bases, and the junction held 8 bases outside the gene matches. The V gene's germline CDR1 is MNHEY and CDR2 SVGEGT. With a J-beta primer mix and a sample-barcoded 5' primer, a second PCR ran about 7 to 12 cycles. TCRdb re-derived calls from the 5' RACE reads in MiXCR, one entry per CDR3 protein. The repertoire has roughly 900,000 distinct CDR3 sequences, more than 25% of them found once; the top ten carry 17%. The receptor was isolated from a woman of 80 years or more in good health. The specimen was blood. V is TRBV6-2 or TRBV6-3 and J is TRBJ1-6; the match to TRBD1 covers 8 bases. The CDR3 coding sequence is TGTGCCAGCAGTGACCGGGACAGGCTGGATTCACCCCTCCACTTT. This encodes CASSDRDRLDSPLHF.